The rows below give T cell receptor beta chains drawn from one sample of a study of T cell responses to AZD1222 COVID-19 vaccine. This table comes from immunoSEQ multiplex PCR, and its TCRdb copy is limited to in-frame clones, with some not included. The sample lists about 180,000 clones, roughly nine tenths occurring once. The sequencing here drew on peripheral blood, taken on day 0 of AZD1222 vaccination. Receptors were obtained from an adult in good health. Both conserved end residues are part of each CDR3. D genes are given only for firm matches. Some rows have no size entry. The others give once, few or many, or a class for an expanded clone.

once,TRBJ2-1,TRBV7-9,TRBD2,TGTGCCAGCAGCTTAGCGCCAGGTAGGACTAGCGGGAGGCATGAGCAGTTCTTC,CASSLAPGRTSGRHEQFF
NA,TRBJ1-2,TRBV3-1/TRBV3-2,NA,TGTGCCAGCAGCGCCCGTCTCCCGGACACCAAAGATGGCTACACCTTC,CASSARLPDTKDGYTF
NA,TRBJ1-3,TRBV4-2,TRBD1,TGTGCCAGCAGCCAGGTCGGACAGGGAGGAAACACCATATATTTT,CASSQVGQGGNTIYF
NA,TRBJ1-5,TRBV6-6,NA,TGTGCCAGCAGTTACCAAAGGCAGCCCCAGCATTTT,CASSYQRQPQHF
NA,TRBJ2-7,TRBV6-5,TRBD1,TGTGCCAGCATCCGGGACAGACGCTACGAGCAGTACTTC,CASIRDRRYEQYF
NA,TRBJ1-3,TRBV9,NA,TGTGCCAGCAGCGTAGGAGGTGTGGTGGGTTCTGGAAACACCATATATTTT,CASSVGGVVGSGNTIYF
few,TRBJ2-5,TRBV7-7,NA,TGTGCCAGCAGCTTAGGGGCTGAAGAGACCCAGTACTTC,CASSLGAEETQYF
NA,TRBJ1-2,TRBV7-2,NA,TGTGCCAGCAGCTTATCTTGGGGTGACTATGGCTACACCTTC,CASSLSWGDYGYTF
NA,TRBJ2-3,TRBV6-5,NA,TGTGCCAGCAGTTCGACTAGGTTCACAGATACGCAGTATTTT,CASSSTRFTDTQYF
NA,TRBJ1-2,TRBV5-4,NA,TGTGCCAGCAGCAGAGGCCAGCAAGACTATGGCTACACCTTC,CASSRGQQDYGYTF
NA,TRBJ2-1,TRBV7-9,NA,TGTGCCAGCAGCCACCCGGGGGAACACAATGAGCAGTTCTTC,CASSHPGEHNEQFF
NA,TRBJ2-7,TRBV2,TRBD1,TGTGCCAGCGGCCGAGGGGACAGGGGTTCCTACGAGCAGTACTTC,CASGRGDRGSYEQYF
NA,TRBJ1-3,TRBV30,TRBD1,TGTGCCTGGAGCGTAACCGGGACAGTCTCTGGAAACACCATATATTTT,CAWSVTGTVSGNTIYF
NA,TRBJ2-7,TRBV7-9,TRBD1,TGTGCCAGCAGCGTGACAGGGGTGTACGAGCAGTACTTC,CASSVTGVYEQYF
NA,TRBJ1-6,TRBV5-4,NA,TGTGCCAGCAGCTTGGGGGGGCGCGGTAATTCACCCCTCCACTTT,CASSLGGRGNSPLHF
NA,TRBJ2-7,TRBV6-5,NA,TGTGCCAGCAGCGACAGGTACTTCTCCTACGAGCAGTACTTC,CASSDRYFSYEQYF
NA,TRBJ2-5,TRBV6-5,NA,TGTGCCAGCAGGACAGCGTACCAAGAGACCCAGTACTTC,CASRTAYQETQYF
NA,TRBJ2-7,TRBV30,NA,TGTGCCTGTTCGGGAGCCTACGAGCAGTACTTC,CACSGAYEQYF
NA,TRBJ1-5,TRBV18,TRBD1,TGTGCCAGCTCACCTGGGACAGGGGGTCGCAATCAGCCCCAGCATTTT,CASSPGTGGRNQPQHF
NA,TRBJ1-2,TRBV28,NA,TGTGCCAGCAGGGGGGTCAACTATGGCTACACCTTC,CASRGVNYGYTF
NA,TRBJ2-7,TRBV27,NA,TGTGCCAGCAGCATGGGACCTAATAACGAGCAGTACTTC,CASSMGPNNEQYF
NA,TRBJ2-2,TRBV28,TRBD2,TGTGCCAGCAGTTTTAGCGGGAGGGCCAACACCGGGGAGCTGTTTTTT,CASSFSGRANTGELFF
NA,TRBJ1-5,TRBV7-8,NA,TGTGCCAGCAGCTTAGCGCCGTCAATCGGCGATCAGCCCCAGCATTTT,CASSLAPSIGDQPQHF
NA,TRBJ1-1,TRBV19,NA,TGTGCCAGTAGTAGCGGGGGGAGCACTGAAGCTTTCTTT,CASSSGGSTEAFF
once,TRBJ1-2,TRBV7-9,TRBD1,TGTGCCAGCAGCTCCCAGGGGGTCCGGTATGGCTACACCTTC,CASSSQGVRYGYTF
NA,TRBJ2-3,TRBV5-8,TRBD2,TGTGCCAGATCCACCCCAGCGGGGAACACAGATACGCAGTATTTT,CARSTPAGNTDTQYF
NA,TRBJ1-2,TRBV4-1,NA,TGCGCCAGCAGAGAAACAGGGAACTATGGCTACACCTTC,CASRETGNYGYTF
NA,TRBJ1-5,TRBV7-2,NA,TGTGCCAGCAGCACAGCCACCTTTAGCAATCAGCCCCAGCATTTT,CASSTATFSNQPQHF
NA,TRBJ1-1,TRBV7-2,NA,TGTGCCAGCAGCTTAGCCCTTGCCGAGGCGGGCACTGAAGCTTTCTTT,CASSLALAEAGTEAFF
NA,TRBJ2-1,TRBV3-1/TRBV3-2,TRBD2,TGTGCCAGCAGCGGCTGGACTAGCGGTCCTGATGAGCAGTTCTTC,CASSGWTSGPDEQFF
NA,TRBJ1-2,TRBV5-1,NA,TGCGCCAGCAGCATCTCCGGGACCGCGGGGAGTGGCTACACCTTC,CASSISGTAGSGYTF
many,TRBJ1-6,TRBV27,NA,TGTGCCAGCAGTTTCTACCCTCCCTCACCCCTCCACTTT,CASSFYPPSPLHF
NA,TRBJ2-1,TRBV5-6,TRBD2,TGTGCCAGTCATATCCGGAACTCAGCGGGGAGCTCCTACAATGAGCAGTTCTTC,CASHIRNSAGSSYNEQFF
once,TRBJ2-5,TRBV2,NA,TGTGCCAGCCGGGACGCGGGACAAAGAGAGACCCAGTACTTC,CASRDAGQRETQYF
NA,TRBJ1-2,TRBV23-1,TRBD1,TGCGCCAGCAGCGAGACCACAGGGGTATCTTTCTCGGTTGGCTACACCTTC,CASSETTGVSFSVGYTF
NA,TRBJ1-1,TRBV2,TRBD1,TGTGCCAGCAGTGGGACAGGGGCTGAAGCTTTCTTT,CASSGTGAEAFF
few,TRBJ1-5,TRBV6-4,NA,TGTGCCAGCAGTGACTTATATCAGCCCCAGCATTTT,CASSDLYQPQHF
NA,TRBJ1-2,TRBV28,NA,TGTGCCAGCAGCTCCAGACAGCTCTATCATAACTATGGCTACACCTTC,CASSSRQLYHNYGYTF
NA,TRBJ2-2,TRBV27,NA,TGTGCCAGCAGTTTACAAGTCGGGACGTGGGGGACCGGGGAGCTGTTTTTT,CASSLQVGTWGTGELFF
NA,TRBJ2-7,TRBV7-9,NA,TGTGCCAGCAGCACAGGCCCAGGGGAGGGCTCCCACGAGCAGTACTTC,CASSTGPGEGSHEQYF
NA,TRBJ2-2,TRBV19,TRBD2,TGTGCCAGTAGTGGGAAGCGGGGAGTGGTTACCGGGGAGCTGTTTTTT,CASSGKRGVVTGELFF
NA,TRBJ2-7,TRBV7-9,NA,TGTGCCAGCAGCTCCAGGGGTCCCACCTACGAGCAGTACTTC,CASSSRGPTYEQYF
NA,TRBJ2-7,TRBV5-1,NA,TGCGCCAGCAGCTATGACTACGAGCAGTACTTC,CASSYDYEQYF
once,TRBJ1-2,TRBV24-1,TRBD1,TGTGCCACCAGTGACCAAACAGGGGAGGGCTACACCTTC,CATSDQTGEGYTF
NA,TRBJ2-7,TRBV6-6,TRBD2,TGTGCCACCCGTAGCGGGAGCTCCTACGAGCAGTACTTC,CATRSGSSYEQYF
few,TRBJ1-1,TRBV20-1,NA,TGCAGTGCTAGTTTATCAGGAGGAATGAACACTGAAGCTTTCTTT,CSASLSGGMNTEAFF
NA,TRBJ2-7,TRBV24-1,NA,TGTGCCACCTCACCGGGCCCTAGAGCCTACGAGCAGTACTTC,CATSPGPRAYEQYF
NA,TRBJ2-2,TRBV5-4,NA,TGTGCCAGCAAATTAGTTATGGGGGTGTCCACCGGGGAGCTGTTTTTT,CASKLVMGVSTGELFF
NA,TRBJ2-1,TRBV5-4,TRBD2,TGTGCCAGCAGCCAGGGACTAGCGGGGGGGATTTACAATGAGCAGTTCTTC,CASSQGLAGGIYNEQFF
few,TRBJ2-7,TRBV19,NA,TGTGCCAGTTCCCCCCGGGCAGCGGGCCCTTACGAGCAGTACTTC,CASSPRAAGPYEQYF
NA,TRBJ2-5,TRBV19,NA,TGTGCCAGTAGTCCCCTTAGGGGGAGTTCCCGAGAGACCCAGTACTTC,CASSPLRGSSRETQYF
NA,TRBJ2-5,TRBV7-9,NA,TGTGCCAGCAGCTCAGGACTCTTTCAAGAGACCCAGTACTTC,CASSSGLFQETQYF
NA,TRBJ2-7,TRBV19,TRBD1,TGTGCCAGTAGTATAGCGGGGACAGCTTTTCCCTACGAGCAGTACTTC,CASSIAGTAFPYEQYF
NA,TRBJ2-1,TRBV15,TRBD1,TGTGCCACCAGCAGATACAGGGGGAGGTCCTACAATGAGCAGTTCTTC,CATSRYRGRSYNEQFF
few,TRBJ1-4,TRBV18,NA,TGTGCCAGCTCACCCGGGACGGCCCATGAAAAACTGTTTTTT,CASSPGTAHEKLFF
NA,TRBJ2-1,TRBV5-1,NA,TGCGCCAGCAGCTTAACCCTCTTTGGTGAGCAGTTCTTC,CASSLTLFGEQFF
NA,TRBJ2-7,TRBV27,NA,TGTGCCAGCAGTTTTGCGGCGGGATACGAGCAGTACTTC,CASSFAAGYEQYF
NA,TRBJ1-5,TRBV6-1,NA,TGTGCCAGCAGTGTCTCGGGGGGCGGAAGGGACAATCAGCCCCAGCATTTT,CASSVSGGGRDNQPQHF